These T cell receptor beta chains were read from a single sample in a study of T-cell reconstitution after alpha-beta-depleted transplantation in children. TCRdb used MiXCR to reprocess the PCR reads, holding one entry per CDR3 protein. This sample yields about 610,000 distinct CDR3 sequences, of which under 12% are seen a single time; roughly 3.9% belongs to the top ten. The sample in question was PBMCs from the stem cell graft donor, obtained from the stem cell graft. The receptors were gathered from a human donor who donated a stem cell graft to a child with acute myeloid leukemia. The CDR3 runs from the conserved cysteine through the conserved F or W. A D gene is named only where the DNA matches it firmly. Size values are once, few and many counts, or a class for expanded clones, and some rows have none.

>TRBV11-3|13|TRBJ2-1|NA|few
TGTGCCAGCAGCCACCGGTCCGAGAGTGAGCAGTTCTTC
CASSHRSESEQFF
>TRBV18|17|TRBJ2-3|TRBD1|NA
TGTGCCAGCTCAACGATTCCACCGACAGGGCAGGGAGATACGCAGTATTTT
CASSTIPPTGQGDTQYF
>TRBV7-9|14|TRBJ2-3|NA|few
TGTGCCAGCAGCTTCGAGGATGTTGGAGATACGCAGTATTTT
CASSFEDVGDTQYF
>TRBV20-1|12|TRBJ1-2|NA|once
TGCAGTGCCGTCAGCGCGTCAGATGGCTACACCTTC
CSAVSASDGYTF
>TRBV20-1|18|TRBJ2-7|TRBD2|NA
TGCAGTGCTAGGTTAACTAGCGGGTCTTTGACTATGGGGTACGAGCAGTACTTC
CSARLTSGSLTMGYEQYF
>TRBV6-1|16|TRBJ1-3|TRBD1|few
TGTGCCAGCCGAATCCTCCTCGGACAGGGGGCAAACACCATATATTTT
CASRILLGQGANTIYF
>TRBV29-1|12|TRBJ2-6|NA|many
TGCAGCGGGGGCGCCGGGGCCAACGTCCTGACTTTC
CSGGAGANVLTF
>TRBV3-1|15|TRBJ2-7|NA|many
TGTGCCAGCAGCCAAGAAATCGGAGTGTGGTACGAGCAGTACTTC
CASSQEIGVWYEQYF
>TRBV6-2/TRBV6-3|17|TRBJ2-1|NA|many
TGTGCCAGCAGTCTCTTATATTGGTCGAACTCCTACAATGAGCAGTTCTTC
CASSLLYWSNSYNEQFF
>TRBV6-5|15|TRBJ1-3|NA|NA
TGTGCCAGCAGTTACCGGGTCAGTTCTGGAAACCCCATATATTTT
CASSYRVSSGNPIYF
>TRBV29-1|13|TRBJ2-7|TRBD1|NA
TGCAGCGTTGGGGGACAGAACTCCTACGAGCAGTACTTC
CSVGGQNSYEQYF
>TRBV7-9|16|TRBJ2-1|TRBD2|few
TGTGCCAGCAGCACGGGACTAGCGGGAGGGCCTGATGAGCAGTTCTTC
CASSTGLAGGPDEQFF
>TRBV28|16|TRBJ2-5|TRBD2|NA
TGTGCCAGCAGTTTACCCCTAGCGGGAGTTGGGGAGACCCAGTACTTC
CASSLPLAGVGETQYF
>TRBV27|14|TRBJ2-1|TRBD1|NA
TGTGCCAGCAGTCCTGGACAGGTTCGAAGTGAGCAGTTCTTC
CASSPGQVRSEQFF
>TRBV5-1|14|TRBJ2-1|NA|few
TGCGCCAGCACCCTAGGGAATGCCTACAATGAGCAGTTCTTC
CASTLGNAYNEQFF
>TRBV28|14|TRBJ1-2|TRBD1|many
TGTGCCAGCAGTTTGAAGGACAGGGGGCGCGGCTACACCTTC
CASSLKDRGRGYTF
>TRBV29-1|14|TRBJ2-5|TRBD2|many
TGCAGCGTTGGTAGGGCAGGGAGGGAAGAGACCCAGTACTTC
CSVGRAGREETQYF
>TRBV7-2|16|TRBJ2-5|NA|NA
TGTGCCAGCAGCTTAGAAGGGGCTAGCAGGCAAGAGACCCAGTACTTC
CASSLEGASRQETQYF
>TRBV24-1|14|TRBJ2-7|NA|NA
TGTGCCACCTCTCGGGGGCCCCCGTCCTACGAGCAGTACTTC
CATSRGPPSYEQYF
>TRBV4-2|16|TRBJ2-5|TRBD1|few
TGTGCCAGCAGCCAAGACGTGGCAGGGGGCGTTGAGACCCAGTACTTC
CASSQDVAGGVETQYF
>TRBV20-1|15|TRBJ2-7|NA|NA
TGCAGTGCTAGAGATCCCCAGGGAGTGGGGTACGAGCAGTACTTC
CSARDPQGVGYEQYF
>TRBV20-1|13|TRBJ1-6|NA|NA
TGCAGTGCTAGAGGCGGCGGAAATTCACCCCTCCACTTT
CSARGGGNSPLHF
>TRBV24-1|14|TRBJ1-1|TRBD1|NA
TGTGCCACCAGTGATAACAGGGGGTACACTGAAGCTTTCTTT
CATSDNRGYTEAFF
>TRBV28|14|TRBJ2-5|NA|few
TGTGCCAGCAGTATCGGACGGAACCAAGAGACCCAGTACTTC
CASSIGRNQETQYF
>TRBV7-9|15|TRBJ1-4|TRBD1|NA
TGTGCCAGCAGCTTAGTGTGGACAGGGGATGAAAAACTGTTTTTT
CASSLVWTGDEKLFF
>TRBV11-2|14|TRBJ2-7|NA|NA
TGTGCCAGCACCGCGACAGGAAGGGAATACGAGCAGTACTTC
CASTATGREYEQYF
>TRBV27|15|TRBJ2-7|NA|many
TGTGCCAGCAGTTCCCCTCTCGATGCGCCCTACGAGCAGTACTTC
CASSSPLDAPYEQYF
>TRBV29-1|15|TRBJ1-1|TRBD1|many
TGCAGCGTTGACCCGGGACAGGGAATGAACACTGAAGCTTTCTTT
CSVDPGQGMNTEAFF
>TRBV5-1|13|TRBJ1-6|TRBD1|few
TGCGCCAGCAGCTTGGACAGGGGGTCACCCCTCCACTTT
CASSLDRGSPLHF
>TRBV5-1|16|TRBJ2-1|TRBD2|NA
TGCGCCAGCAGCTCATCCGGGACTAGCGCCCACAATGAGCAGTTCTTC
CASSSSGTSAHNEQFF
>TRBV19|16|TRBJ2-6|NA|NA
TGTGCCACCTCGGCGCAGCTCCGCTCTGGGGCCAACGTCCTGACTTTC
CATSAQLRSGANVLTF
>TRBV6-2/TRBV6-3|19|TRBJ2-7|NA|few
TGTGCCAGCGGAGCCACGGGACAGCAAAAAGCGGGAGCCGTATACGAGCAGTACTTC
CASGATGQQKAGAVYEQYF
>TRBV20-1|15|TRBJ2-7|TRBD2|few
TGCAGTGCTAGTCTGGTCGCGGGAGTGGGAATCGAGCAGTACTTC
CSASLVAGVGIEQYF
>TRBV20-1|17|TRBJ2-2|TRBD2|few
TGCAGTGCCCCGGGGACTAGCGGGAGCCTGAACACCGGGGAGCTGTTTTTT
CSAPGTSGSLNTGELFF
>TRBV5-5|13|TRBJ1-1|NA|few
TGTGCCAGCAGCCAGTTCCTGAACACTGAAGCTTTCTTT
CASSQFLNTEAFF
>TRBV4-3|14|TRBJ2-7|NA|many
TGCGCCAGCAAAACAGGGTTTGGGCTCTACGAGCAGTACTTC
CASKTGFGLYEQYF
>TRBV3-1|18|TRBJ2-7|NA|few
TGTGCCAGCAGCCAAGATAAACTAGTAGGTTTAGGGTCCTACGAGCAGTACTTC
CASSQDKLVGLGSYEQYF
>TRBV9|17|TRBJ2-1|TRBD2|many
TGTGCCAGCAGCCCGAGAGTCCTAGCGGGCGGGGGCAATGAGCAGTTCTTC
CASSPRVLAGGGNEQFF
>TRBV4-1|14|TRBJ2-3|TRBD2|many
TGCGCCAGCAGCTCTCTAGCGGTGGCAGATACGCAGTATTTT
CASSSLAVADTQYF
>TRBV4-3|19|TRBJ1-2|TRBD1|few
TGCGCCAGCAGCACGGTAACGCCGGGACAGGGGATTTTTCCGGACGGCTACACCTTC
CASSTVTPGQGIFPDGYTF